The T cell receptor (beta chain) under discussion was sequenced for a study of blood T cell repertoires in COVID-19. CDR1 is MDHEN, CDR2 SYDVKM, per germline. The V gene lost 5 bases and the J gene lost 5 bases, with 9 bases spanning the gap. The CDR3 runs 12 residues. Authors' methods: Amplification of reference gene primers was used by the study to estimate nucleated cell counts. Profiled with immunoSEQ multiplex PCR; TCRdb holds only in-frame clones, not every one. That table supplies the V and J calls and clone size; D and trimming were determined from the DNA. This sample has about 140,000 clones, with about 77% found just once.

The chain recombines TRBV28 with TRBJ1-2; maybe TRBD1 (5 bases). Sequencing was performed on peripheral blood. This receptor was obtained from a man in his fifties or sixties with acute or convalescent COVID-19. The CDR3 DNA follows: TGTGCCAGCAGTCTGGACACGTATGGCTACACCTTC. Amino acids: CASSLDTYGYTF.